This TCR beta chain was identified in a study of blood T cells in healthy people across ages. A J-beta primer mix and a sample-barcoded 5' primer were used in a second PCR of about 7 to 12 cycles. TCRdb re-analysed the 5' RACE reads in MiXCR, keeping a single row per CDR3 protein. Counted here are around 780,000 distinct CDR3 sequences, around 50% occurring once; the ten biggest clones make up roughly 26%. Trimming pared 3 bases from V and 8 bases from J, leaving 17 bases between. CDR3 size: 15 residues. The germline V gene encodes CDR1 SNHLY and CDR2 FYNNEI. Every donor provided 7.5 to 10 milliliters of peripheral blood. This clonotype was counted only a few times. The antigen is not known. General study results and limits: Nothing was known about donor CMV status, and this possibly confounded expanded clonotype changes. With unsorted PBMCs, a conclusive comparison of naive versus antigen-experienced cells was not possible.

The sequence was collected from a man aged 35-49 years in good health. The chain recombines TRBV2 with TRBJ2-1; D unclear. The specimen was blood. The CDR3 nucleotides are TGTGCCAGCAGTGATCCCGGGCCTGTCTTCTATGAGCAGTTCTTC. It yields the protein CASSDPGPVFYEQFF.